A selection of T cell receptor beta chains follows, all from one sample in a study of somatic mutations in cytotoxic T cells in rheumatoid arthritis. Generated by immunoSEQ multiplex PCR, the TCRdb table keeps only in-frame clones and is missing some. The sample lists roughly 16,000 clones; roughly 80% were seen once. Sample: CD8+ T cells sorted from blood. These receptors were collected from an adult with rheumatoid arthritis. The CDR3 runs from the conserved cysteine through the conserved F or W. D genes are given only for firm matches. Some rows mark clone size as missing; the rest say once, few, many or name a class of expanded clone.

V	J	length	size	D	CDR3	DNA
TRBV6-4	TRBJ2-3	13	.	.	CASSEGSNQPQYF	TGTGCCAGCAGTGAAGGCAGCAATCAGCCCCAGTATTTT
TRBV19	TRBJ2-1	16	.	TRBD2	CASSRIAGSEYNEQFF	TGTGCCAGTAGTAGAATAGCGGGGTCGGAGTACAATGAGCAGTTCTTC
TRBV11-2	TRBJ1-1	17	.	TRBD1	CASSPRGARGVNTEAFF	TGTGCCAGCAGCCCCAGGGGGGCGCGTGGTGTGAACACTGAAGCTTTCTTT
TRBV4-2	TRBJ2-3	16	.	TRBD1	CASSQRSGTGPDTQYF	TGTGCCAGCAGCCAGCGATCCGGGACAGGGCCAGATACGCAGTATTTT
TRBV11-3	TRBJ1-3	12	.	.	CASSLGGNTIYF	TGTGCCAGCAGCTTGGGTGGAAACACCATATATTTT
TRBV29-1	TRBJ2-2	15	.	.	CSVDGGRANTGELFF	TGCAGCGTTGACGGCGGCAGGGCGAACACCGGGGAGCTGTTTTTT
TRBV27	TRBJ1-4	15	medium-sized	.	CASSPLWPSGEKLFF	TGTGCCAGCAGTCCCTTGTGGCCTAGTGGGGAAAAACTGTTTTTT
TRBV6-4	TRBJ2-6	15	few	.	CASSDGSSGANVLTF	TGTGCCAGCAGTGACGGGTCCTCTGGGGCCAACGTCCTGACTTTC
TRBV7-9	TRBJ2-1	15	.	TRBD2	CASSFRLAGENEQFF	TGTGCCAGCAGCTTCCGGCTAGCGGGGGAGAATGAGCAGTTCTTC
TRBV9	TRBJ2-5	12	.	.	CASSVGGETQYF	TGTGCCAGCAGCGTAGGGGGGGAGACCCAGTACTTC
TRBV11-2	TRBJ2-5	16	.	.	CASSGWGKGSDWAQYF	TGTGCCAGCAGCGGGTGGGGGAAGGGTTCGGACTGGGCCCAGTACTTC
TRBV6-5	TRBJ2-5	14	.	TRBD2	CASSYGGGQETQYF	TGTGCCAGCAGTTACGGGGGGGGCCAAGAGACCCAGTACTTC
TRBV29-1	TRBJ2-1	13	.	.	CSVEEGRNNEQFF	TGCAGCGTTGAAGAGGGTAGAAACAATGAGCAGTTCTTC